What follows is one TCR beta chain and its context. CDR1 MNHEY and CDR2 SVGAGI come from the germline V gene. CDR3 length equals 15 residues. Trimming took 4 bases from V and 5 from J; bases not matched to a gene: 6. Profiled with immunoSEQ multiplex PCR; TCRdb holds only in-frame clones, not every one. The sample records around 100,000 clones, around four fifths being singletons. These data come from a study of blood T cell repertoires in COVID-19. Looking at the study overall: Sample material is recorded as cDNA or gDNA derived from T cells, B-cell-depleted T cells, or PBMCs.

The J gene is TRBJ2-1, the V gene TRBV6-5, with TRBD1 matching 9 bases. The sample taken for sequencing was peripheral blood. The receptor was isolated from a man aged 45-65 years with active or convalescent COVID-19. CDR3 region: CASSSPGQGHNEQFF. The CDR3 coding sequence is TGTGCCAGCAGTTCCCCGGGACAGGGCCACAATGAGCAGTTCTTC.